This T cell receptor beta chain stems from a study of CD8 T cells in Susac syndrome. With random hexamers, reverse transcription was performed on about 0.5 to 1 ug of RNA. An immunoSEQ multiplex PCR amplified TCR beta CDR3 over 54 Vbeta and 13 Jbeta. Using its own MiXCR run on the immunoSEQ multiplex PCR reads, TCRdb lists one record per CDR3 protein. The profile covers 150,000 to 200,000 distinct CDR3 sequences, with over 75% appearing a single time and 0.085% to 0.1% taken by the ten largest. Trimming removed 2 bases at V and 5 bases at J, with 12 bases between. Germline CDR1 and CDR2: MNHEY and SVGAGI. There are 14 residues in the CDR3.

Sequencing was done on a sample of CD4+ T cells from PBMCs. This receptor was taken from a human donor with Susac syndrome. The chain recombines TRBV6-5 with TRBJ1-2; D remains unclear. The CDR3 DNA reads TGTGCCAGCAGTTACGAGCAGAGCCTTTATGGCTACACCTTC. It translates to CASSYEQSLYGYTF.